This is a list of T cell receptor beta chains from one sample in a study of cytomegalovirus exposure and HLA in healthy donors. This table comes from immunoSEQ multiplex PCR, and its TCRdb copy is limited to in-frame clones, with some not included. The sample lists around 90,000 clones; around four fifths were seen once. The sequenced sample consisted of PBMCs. All receptors derive from a woman in her thirties or forties in good health and CMV-seronegative. Both conserved end residues are part of each CDR3. A D gene is named only where the DNA matches it firmly. Clone sizes are given selectively: once, few, many, or a class where the clone is expanded.

size: .; D: .; V: TRBV7-3; J: TRBJ1-1; CDR3: CASSLGGTGVDTEAFF; DNA: TGTGCCAGCAGCTTAGGAGGTACGGGAGTGGACACTGAAGCTTTCTTT
size: .; D: TRBD1; V: TRBV20-1; J: TRBJ1-6; CDR3: CSAEDRAILHF; DNA: TGCAGTGCTGAGGACAGGGCGATCCTCCACTTT
size: .; D: TRBD1; V: TRBV5-1; J: TRBJ1-2; CDR3: CASSLGQGAPGYTF; DNA: TGCGCCAGCAGCTTGGGACAGGGGGCGCCCGGCTACACCTTC
size: .; D: TRBD1; V: TRBV7-2; J: TRBJ2-3; CDR3: CASSLGGGYTDTQYF; DNA: TGTGCCAGCAGTCTAGGGGGCGGATACACAGATACGCAGTATTTT
size: once; D: .; V: TRBV19; J: TRBJ2-6; CDR3: CASSIMGTGANVLTF; DNA: TGTGCCAGTAGTATAATGGGCACTGGGGCCAACGTCCTGACTTTC
size: .; D: .; V: TRBV6-6; J: TRBJ1-2; CDR3: CASSYPGDYGYTF; DNA: TGTGCCAGCAGTTACCCAGGGGACTATGGCTACACCTTC
size: .; D: TRBD1; V: TRBV7-8; J: TRBJ1-5; CDR3: CASSLGQGGIQPQHF; DNA: TGTGCCAGCAGCCTTGGACAGGGCGGGATTCAGCCCCAGCATTTT
size: .; D: .; V: TRBV5-5; J: TRBJ2-7; CDR3: CASSQLGHSYEQYF; DNA: TGTGCCAGCAGCCAGTTAGGACACAGCTACGAGCAGTACTTC
size: many; D: TRBD1; V: TRBV4-1; J: TRBJ2-1; CDR3: CASSQGTGGYNEQFF; DNA: TGCGCCAGCAGCCAAGGGACAGGGGGGTACAATGAGCAGTTCTTC
size: .; D: .; V: TRBV10-1; J: TRBJ2-3; CDR3: CASSLPLGLTQYF; DNA: TGCGCCAGCAGTTTACCACTAGGGCTAACACAGTATTTT
size: .; D: TRBD1; V: TRBV27; J: TRBJ1-4; CDR3: CASRWTGPRTNEKLFF; DNA: TGTGCCAGCAGATGGACAGGGCCGAGAACTAATGAAAAACTGTTTTTT
size: .; D: TRBD2; V: TRBV7-6; J: TRBJ2-7; CDR3: CASSLAAVAGGLTYEQYF; DNA: TGTGCCAGCAGCTTAGCAGCGGTAGCGGGAGGGCTTACCTACGAGCAGTACTTC
size: once; D: TRBD1; V: TRBV2; J: TRBJ2-7; CDR3: CASTRDSYEQYF; DNA: TGTGCCAGCACTCGGGACAGCTACGAGCAGTACTTC
size: .; D: TRBD2; V: TRBV2; J: TRBJ2-7; CDR3: CASRGTSASYEQYF; DNA: TGTGCCAGCAGGGGGACTAGCGCGTCCTACGAGCAGTACTTC
size: .; D: .; V: TRBV7-9; J: TRBJ1-2; CDR3: CASSLSGGAPAGYTF; DNA: TGTGCCAGCAGCTTATCGGGGGGCGCCCCGGCGGGCTACACCTTC
size: .; D: .; V: TRBV4-1; J: TRBJ1-1; CDR3: CASSQDPRGDTEAFF; DNA: TGCGCCAGCAGCCAAGACCCCAGGGGAGACACTGAAGCTTTCTTT
size: .; D: TRBD2; V: TRBV30; J: TRBJ2-3; CDR3: CASRDYYTDTQYF; DNA: TGTGCCTCCCGGGACTACTACACAGATACGCAGTATTTT
size: .; D: .; V: TRBV6-6; J: TRBJ2-1; CDR3: CASSFLRAGLDEQFF; DNA: TGTGCCAGCAGTTTCCTCCGGGCGGGTTTGGATGAGCAGTTCTTC
size: .; D: TRBD2; V: TRBV28; J: TRBJ2-1; CDR3: CASSFLRGRQNNEQFF; DNA: TGTGCCAGCAGTTTCCTCCGCGGGAGGCAGAACAATGAGCAGTTCTTC
size: .; D: .; V: TRBV13; J: TRBJ2-6; CDR3: CASSPPTVSGANVLTF; DNA: TGTGCCAGCAGCCCCCCGACAGTTTCTGGGGCCAACGTCCTGACTTTC
size: .; D: .; V: TRBV7-8; J: TRBJ2-7; CDR3: CASSPGSSAWQYF; DNA: TGTGCCAGCAGCCCGGGTAGCTCAGCTTGGCAGTACTTC
size: few; D: .; V: TRBV19; J: TRBJ1-1; CDR3: CASSSTVNTEAFF; DNA: TGTGCCAGTAGTTCGACAGTGAACACTGAAGCTTTCTTT
size: .; D: .; V: TRBV15; J: TRBJ1-4; CDR3: CATSRAPTNEKLFF; DNA: TGTGCCACCAGCAGGGCTCCCACTAATGAAAAACTGTTTTTT
size: .; D: .; V: TRBV28; J: TRBJ1-1; CDR3: CASSSLTGRGAEAFF; DNA: TGTGCCAGCAGTTCTCTAACAGGGAGGGGAGCTGAAGCTTTCTTT
size: .; D: .; V: TRBV25-1; J: TRBJ2-2; CDR3: CASSDRMNTGELFF; DNA: TGTGCCAGCAGTGACAGGATGAACACCGGGGAGCTGTTTTTT
size: .; D: .; V: TRBV6-1; J: TRBJ1-3; CDR3: CASLADRFGNTIYF; DNA: TGTGCCAGCCTTGCTGACAGGTTTGGAAACACCATATATTTT
size: few; D: TRBD1; V: TRBV5-5; J: TRBJ2-2; CDR3: CASSFLTGPAGELFF; DNA: TGTGCCAGCAGCTTCCTGACAGGGCCCGCCGGGGAGCTGTTTTTT
size: .; D: .; V: TRBV9; J: TRBJ1-5; CDR3: CASTGLIGSNQPQHF; DNA: TGTGCCAGCACCGGCCTTATCGGGAGCAATCAGCCCCAGCATTTT